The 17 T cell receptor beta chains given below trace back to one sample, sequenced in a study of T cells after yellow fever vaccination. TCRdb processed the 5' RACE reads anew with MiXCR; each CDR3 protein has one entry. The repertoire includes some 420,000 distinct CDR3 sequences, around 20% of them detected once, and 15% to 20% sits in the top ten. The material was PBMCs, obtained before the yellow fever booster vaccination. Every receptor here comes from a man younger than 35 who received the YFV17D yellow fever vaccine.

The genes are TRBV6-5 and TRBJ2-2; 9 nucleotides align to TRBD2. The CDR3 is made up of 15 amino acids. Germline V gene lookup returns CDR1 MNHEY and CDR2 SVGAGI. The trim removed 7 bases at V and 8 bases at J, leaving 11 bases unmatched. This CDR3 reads CASTASGGTPGELFF. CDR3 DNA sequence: TGTGCCAGCACAGCAAGCGGGGGGACACCGGGGGAGCTGTTTTTT.

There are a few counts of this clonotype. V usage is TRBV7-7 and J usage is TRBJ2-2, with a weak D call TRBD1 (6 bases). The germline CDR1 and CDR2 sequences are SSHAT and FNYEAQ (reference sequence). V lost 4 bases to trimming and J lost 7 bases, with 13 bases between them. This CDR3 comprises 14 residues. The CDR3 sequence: CASSSDRPGGELFF. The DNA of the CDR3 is TGTGCCAGCAGCTCGGACAGACCTGGCGGGGAGCTGTTTTTT.

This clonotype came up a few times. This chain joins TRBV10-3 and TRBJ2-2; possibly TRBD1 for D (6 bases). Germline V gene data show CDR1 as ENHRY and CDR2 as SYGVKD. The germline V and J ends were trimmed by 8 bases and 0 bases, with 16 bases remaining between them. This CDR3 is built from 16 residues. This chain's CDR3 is CAILDRPSSNTGELFF. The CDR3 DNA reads TGTGCCATCCTAGACAGGCCTTCATCGAACACCGGGGAGCTGTTTTTT.

CDR3 nucleotide sequence: TGCGCCAGCAGGGCAGGGGCACGGGAGACCCAGTACTTC. This translates into CASRAGARETQYF. The chain is built from TRBV5-1 and TRBJ2-5; D may be TRBD1 (6 bases). Trimming shortened V by 5 bases and J by 5 bases, and 13 bases separated the two germline ends. CDR3 size: 13 residues. The germline CDR1 and CDR2 sequences are SGHRS and YFSETQ.

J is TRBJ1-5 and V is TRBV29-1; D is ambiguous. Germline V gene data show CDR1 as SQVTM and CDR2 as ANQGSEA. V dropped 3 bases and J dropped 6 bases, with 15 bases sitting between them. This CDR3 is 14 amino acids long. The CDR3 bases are TGCAGCGTTGAGTCACTCAGATCAGGTCAGCCCCAGCATTTT. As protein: CSVESLRSGQPQHF.

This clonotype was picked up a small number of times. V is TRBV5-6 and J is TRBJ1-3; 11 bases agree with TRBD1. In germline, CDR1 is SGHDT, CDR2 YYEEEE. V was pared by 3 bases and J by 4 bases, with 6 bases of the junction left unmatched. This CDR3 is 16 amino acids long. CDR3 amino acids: CASSSRGQGAGNTIYF. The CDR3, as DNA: TGTGCCAGCAGCTCCCGTGGACAGGGGGCCGGAAACACCATATATTTT. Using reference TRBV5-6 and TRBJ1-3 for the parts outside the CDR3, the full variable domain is DAGVTQSPTHLIKTRGQQVTLRCSPKSGHDTVSWYQQALGQGPQFIFQYYEEEERQRGNFPDRFSGHQFPNYSSELNVNALLLGDSALYLCASSSRGQGAGNTIYFGEGSWLTVV.

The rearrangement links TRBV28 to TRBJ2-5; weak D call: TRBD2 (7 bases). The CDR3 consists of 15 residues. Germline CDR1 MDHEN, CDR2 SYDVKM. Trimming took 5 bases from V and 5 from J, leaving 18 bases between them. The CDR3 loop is CASSVGGGRQETQYF. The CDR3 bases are TGTGCCAGCAGTGTAGGGGGGGGACGTCAGGAGACCCAGTACTTC.

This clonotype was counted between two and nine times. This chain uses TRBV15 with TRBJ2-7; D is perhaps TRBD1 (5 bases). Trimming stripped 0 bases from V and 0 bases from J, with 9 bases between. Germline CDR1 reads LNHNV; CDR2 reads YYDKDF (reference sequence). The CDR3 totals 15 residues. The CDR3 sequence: CATSRDRVASYEQYF. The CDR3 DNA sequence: TGTGCCACCAGCAGAGACAGGGTGGCCTCCTACGAGCAGTACTTC. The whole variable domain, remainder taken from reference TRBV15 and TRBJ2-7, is DAMVIQNPRYQVTQFGKPVTLSCSQTLNHNVMYWYQQKSSQAPKLLFHYYDKDFNNEADTPDNFQSRRPNTSFCFLDIRSPGLGDTAMYLCATSRDRVASYEQYFGPGTRLTVT.

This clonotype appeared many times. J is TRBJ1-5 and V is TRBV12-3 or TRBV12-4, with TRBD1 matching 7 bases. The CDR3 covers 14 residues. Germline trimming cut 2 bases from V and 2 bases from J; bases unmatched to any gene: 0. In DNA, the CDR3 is TGTGCCAGCAGTTTAACAGGGGGCAATCAGCCCCAGCATTTT. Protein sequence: CASSLTGGNQPQHF.

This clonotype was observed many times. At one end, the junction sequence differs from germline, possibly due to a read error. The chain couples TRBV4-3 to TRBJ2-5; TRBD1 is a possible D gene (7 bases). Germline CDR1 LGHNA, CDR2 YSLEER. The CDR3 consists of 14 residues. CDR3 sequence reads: CASSQGQGGETQYF. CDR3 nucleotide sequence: TGTGCCAGCAGCCAAGGGCAGGGGGGAGAGACCCAGTACTTC.

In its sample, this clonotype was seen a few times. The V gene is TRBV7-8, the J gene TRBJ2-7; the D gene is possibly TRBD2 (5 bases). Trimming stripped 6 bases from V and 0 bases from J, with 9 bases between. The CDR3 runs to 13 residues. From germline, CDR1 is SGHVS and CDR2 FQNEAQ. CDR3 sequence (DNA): TGTGCCAGCAGAAACAGCGGCTCCTACGAGCAGTACGTC. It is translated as CASRNSGSYEQYV.

CDR3 coding DNA: TGTGCCTGGGAGGGTTCCCTGGGGACTGAAGCTTTCTTT. This sequence encodes CAWEGSLGTEAFF. The chain combines TRBV30 with TRBJ1-1; D remains unclear. V lost 5 bases to trimming and J lost 5 bases, with 15 bases between them. The CDR3 spans 13 residues. Germline V gene lookup returns CDR1 GTSNPN and CDR2 SVGIG (reference sequence). The entire variable domain, with the rest obtained from reference TRBV30 and TRBJ1-1, is as follows: SQTIHQWPATLVQPVGSPLSLECTVEGTSNPNLYWYRQAAGRGLQLLFYSVGIGQISSEVPQNLSASRPQDRQFILSSKKLLLSDSGFYLCAWEGSLGTEAFFGQGTRLTVV.

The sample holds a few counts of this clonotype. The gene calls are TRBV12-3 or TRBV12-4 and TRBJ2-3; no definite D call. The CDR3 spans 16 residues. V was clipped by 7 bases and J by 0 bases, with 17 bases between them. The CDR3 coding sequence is TGTGCCAGCACTAATCGTGGTGGGGTTAGCACAGATACGCAGTATTTT. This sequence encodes CASTNRGGVSTDTQYF.

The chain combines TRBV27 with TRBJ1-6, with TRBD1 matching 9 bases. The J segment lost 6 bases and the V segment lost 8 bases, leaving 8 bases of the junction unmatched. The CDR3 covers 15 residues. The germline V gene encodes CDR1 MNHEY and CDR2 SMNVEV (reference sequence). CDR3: CASRDRVGGNSPLHF. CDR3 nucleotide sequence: TGTGCCAGCCGGGACAGGGTAGGGGGTAATTCACCCCTCCACTTT.

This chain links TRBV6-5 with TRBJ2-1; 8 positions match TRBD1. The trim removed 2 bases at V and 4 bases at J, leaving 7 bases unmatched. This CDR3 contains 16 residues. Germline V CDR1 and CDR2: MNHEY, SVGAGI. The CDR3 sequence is CASSYPNRGTYNEQFF. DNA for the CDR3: TGTGCCAGCAGTTACCCAAACAGGGGGACTTACAATGAGCAGTTCTTC.

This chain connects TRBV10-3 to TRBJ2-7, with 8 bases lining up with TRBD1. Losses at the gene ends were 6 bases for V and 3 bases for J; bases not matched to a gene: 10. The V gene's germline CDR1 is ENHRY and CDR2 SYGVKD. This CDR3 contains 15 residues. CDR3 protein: CAISSDRGSIYEQYF. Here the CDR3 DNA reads TGTGCCATCAGCTCCGACAGGGGTTCCATCTACGAGCAGTACTTC.

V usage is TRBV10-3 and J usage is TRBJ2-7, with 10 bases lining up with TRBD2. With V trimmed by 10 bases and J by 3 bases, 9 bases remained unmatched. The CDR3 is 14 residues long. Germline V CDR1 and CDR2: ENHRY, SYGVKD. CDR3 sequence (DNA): TGTGCCACCCGGACCGGGACTAGCGACTACGAGCAGTACTTC. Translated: CATRTGTSDYEQYF.